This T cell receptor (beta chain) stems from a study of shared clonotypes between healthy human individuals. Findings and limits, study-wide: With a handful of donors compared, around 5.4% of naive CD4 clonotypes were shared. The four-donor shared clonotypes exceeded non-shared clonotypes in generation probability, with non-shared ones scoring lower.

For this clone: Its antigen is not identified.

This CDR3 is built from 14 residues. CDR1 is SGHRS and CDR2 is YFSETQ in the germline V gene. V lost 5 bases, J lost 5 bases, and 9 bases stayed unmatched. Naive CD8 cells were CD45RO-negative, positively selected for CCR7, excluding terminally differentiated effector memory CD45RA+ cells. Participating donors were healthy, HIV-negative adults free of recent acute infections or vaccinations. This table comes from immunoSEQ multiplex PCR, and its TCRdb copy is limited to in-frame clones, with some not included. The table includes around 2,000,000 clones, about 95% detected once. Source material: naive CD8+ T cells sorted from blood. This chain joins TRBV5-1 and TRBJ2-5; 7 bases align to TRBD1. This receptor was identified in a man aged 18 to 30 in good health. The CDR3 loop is CASSSTGLRETQYF. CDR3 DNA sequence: TGCGCCAGCAGTTCGACAGGGCTCCGGGAGACCCAGTACTTC.